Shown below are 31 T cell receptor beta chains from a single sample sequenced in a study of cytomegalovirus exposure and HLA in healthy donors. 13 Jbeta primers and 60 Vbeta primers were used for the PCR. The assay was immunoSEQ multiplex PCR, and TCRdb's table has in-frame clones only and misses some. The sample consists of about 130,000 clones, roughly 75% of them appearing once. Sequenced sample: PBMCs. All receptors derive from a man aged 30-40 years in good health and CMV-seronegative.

The DNA of the CDR3 is TGTGCCATCAGTGAGACAACCGGGACATGGGGCGCCGGGGAGCTGTTTTTT. Protein product: CAISETTGTWGAGELFF. The chain couples TRBV10-3 to TRBJ2-2, with D perhaps matching TRBD1 (6 bases). V lost 2 bases, J lost 6 bases, and 19 bases lay in between. The CDR3 runs to 17 residues. From germline, CDR1 is ENHRY and CDR2 SYGVKD.

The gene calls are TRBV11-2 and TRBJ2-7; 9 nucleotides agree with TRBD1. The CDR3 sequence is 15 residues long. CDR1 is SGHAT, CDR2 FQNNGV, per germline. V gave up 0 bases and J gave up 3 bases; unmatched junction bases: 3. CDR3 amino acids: CASSLEGTGIYEQYF. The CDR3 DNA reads TGTGCCAGCAGCTTAGAGGGGACAGGGATCTACGAGCAGTACTTC.

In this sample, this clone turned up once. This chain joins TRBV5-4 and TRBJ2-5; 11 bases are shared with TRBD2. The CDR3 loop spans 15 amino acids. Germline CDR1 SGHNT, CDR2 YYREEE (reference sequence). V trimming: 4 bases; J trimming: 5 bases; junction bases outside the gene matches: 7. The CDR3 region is CASSPRTSGPETQYF. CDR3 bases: TGTGCCAGCAGCCCAAGGACTAGCGGGCCCGAGACCCAGTACTTC.

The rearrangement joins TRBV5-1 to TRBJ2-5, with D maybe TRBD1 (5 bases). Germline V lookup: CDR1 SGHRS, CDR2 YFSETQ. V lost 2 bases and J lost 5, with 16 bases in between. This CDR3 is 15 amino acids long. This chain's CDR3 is CASSFGGSRVETQYF. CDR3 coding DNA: TGCGCCAGCAGCTTTGGTGGAAGCAGGGTTGAGACCCAGTACTTC.

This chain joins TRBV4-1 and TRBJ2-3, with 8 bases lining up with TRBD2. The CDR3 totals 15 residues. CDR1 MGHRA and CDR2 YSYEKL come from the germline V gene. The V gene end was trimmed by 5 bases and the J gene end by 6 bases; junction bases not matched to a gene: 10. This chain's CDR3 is CASSSSAGAGDTQYF. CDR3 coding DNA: TGCGCCAGCAGCTCATCAGCGGGGGCGGGGGATACGCAGTATTTT.

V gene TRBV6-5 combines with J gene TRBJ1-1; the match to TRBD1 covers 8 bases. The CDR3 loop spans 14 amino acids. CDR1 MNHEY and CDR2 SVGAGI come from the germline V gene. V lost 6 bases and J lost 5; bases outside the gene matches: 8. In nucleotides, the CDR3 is TGTGCCAGCAGCTTAACAGGGGGAAAGACTGAAGCTTTCTTT. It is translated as CASSLTGGKTEAFF.

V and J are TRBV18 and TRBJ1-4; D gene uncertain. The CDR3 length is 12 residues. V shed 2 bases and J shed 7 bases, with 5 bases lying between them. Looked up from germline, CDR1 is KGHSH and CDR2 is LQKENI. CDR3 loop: CASSPGSEKLFF. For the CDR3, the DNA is TGTGCCAGCTCACCAGGGAGTGAAAAACTGTTTTTT. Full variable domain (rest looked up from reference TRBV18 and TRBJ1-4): NAGVMQNPRHLVRRRGQEARLRCSPMKGHSHVYWYRQLPEEGLKFMVYLQKENIIDESGMPKERFSAEFPKEGPSILRIQQVVRGDSAAYFCASSPGSEKLFFGSGTQLSVL.

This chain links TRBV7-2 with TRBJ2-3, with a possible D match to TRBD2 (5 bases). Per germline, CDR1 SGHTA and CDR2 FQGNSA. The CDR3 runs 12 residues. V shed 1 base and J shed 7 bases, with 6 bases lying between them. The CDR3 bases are TGTGCCAGCAGCTTAGGACTAAATACGCAGTATTTT. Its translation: CASSLGLNTQYF.

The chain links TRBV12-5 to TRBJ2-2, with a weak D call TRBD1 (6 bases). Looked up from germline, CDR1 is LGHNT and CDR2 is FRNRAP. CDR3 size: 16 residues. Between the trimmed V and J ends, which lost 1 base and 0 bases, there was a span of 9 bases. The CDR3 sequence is CASGLDRASNTGELFF. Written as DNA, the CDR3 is TGTGCTAGTGGTTTGGACAGGGCTTCGAACACCGGGGAGCTGTTTTTT.

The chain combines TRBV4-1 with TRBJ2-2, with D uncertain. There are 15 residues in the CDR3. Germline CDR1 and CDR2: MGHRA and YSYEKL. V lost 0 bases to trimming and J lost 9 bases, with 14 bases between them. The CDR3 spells CASSQDLSSERELFF. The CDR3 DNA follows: TGCGCCAGCAGCCAAGATTTGTCCTCCGAGAGGGAGCTGTTTTTT.

CDR3 in amino acids: CASSSGRTSGHEQFF. DNA of the CDR3: TGTGCCAGCAGCTCGGGGCGGACTAGCGGCCATGAGCAGTTCTTC. V usage is TRBV6-5 and J usage is TRBJ2-1, with 10 bases that match TRBD2. Germline assignment: CDR1 MNHEY and CDR2 SVGAGI. With V trimmed by 6 bases and J by 8 bases, 10 bases remained unmatched. CDR3 length equals 15 residues.

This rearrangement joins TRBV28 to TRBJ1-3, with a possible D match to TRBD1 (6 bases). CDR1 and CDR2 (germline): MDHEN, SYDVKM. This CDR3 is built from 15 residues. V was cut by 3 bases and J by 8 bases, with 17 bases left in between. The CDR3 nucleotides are TGTGCCAGCAGTTTTCAAGGGGGGGCTCTGGACACCATATATTTT. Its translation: CASSFQGGALDTIYF.

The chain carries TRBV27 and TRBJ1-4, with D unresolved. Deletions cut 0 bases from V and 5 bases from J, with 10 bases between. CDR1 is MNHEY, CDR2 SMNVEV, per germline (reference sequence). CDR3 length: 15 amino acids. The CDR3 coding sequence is TGTGCCAGCAGTTTATCTGCAGGCAAGAATGAAAAACTGTTTTTT. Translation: CASSLSAGKNEKLFF.

CDR3 region: CASSGQGPYSNQPQHF. The CDR3 nucleotides read TGTGCCAGTAGTGGACAGGGGCCCTATAGCAATCAGCCCCAGCATTTT. The chain combines TRBV19 with TRBJ1-5; 9 nucleotides align to TRBD1. Unmatched junction bases numbered 5, after V lost 5 bases and J lost 0 bases. Germline V CDR1 and CDR2: LNHDA, SQIVND (reference sequence). This CDR3 has 16 amino acids.

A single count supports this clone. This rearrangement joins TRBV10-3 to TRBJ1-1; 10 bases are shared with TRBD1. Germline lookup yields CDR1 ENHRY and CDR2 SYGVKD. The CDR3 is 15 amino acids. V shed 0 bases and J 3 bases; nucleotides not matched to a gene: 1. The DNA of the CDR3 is TGTGCCATCAGTGAGTCTGGACAGGGGGACACTGAAGCTTTCTTT. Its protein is CAISESGQGDTEAFF.

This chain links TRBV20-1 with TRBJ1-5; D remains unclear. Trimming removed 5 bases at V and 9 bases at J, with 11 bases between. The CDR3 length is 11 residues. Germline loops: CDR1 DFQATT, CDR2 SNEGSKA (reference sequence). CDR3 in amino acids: CSADRGGPQHF. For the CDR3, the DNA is TGCAGTGCTGACCGCGGTGGGCCCCAGCATTTT.

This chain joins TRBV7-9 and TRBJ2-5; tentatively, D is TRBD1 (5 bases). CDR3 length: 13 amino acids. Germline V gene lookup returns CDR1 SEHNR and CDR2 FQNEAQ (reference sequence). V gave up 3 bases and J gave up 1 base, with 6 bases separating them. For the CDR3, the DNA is TGTGCCAGCAGCTTGACAGTCCAAGAGACCCAGTACTTC. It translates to CASSLTVQETQYF.

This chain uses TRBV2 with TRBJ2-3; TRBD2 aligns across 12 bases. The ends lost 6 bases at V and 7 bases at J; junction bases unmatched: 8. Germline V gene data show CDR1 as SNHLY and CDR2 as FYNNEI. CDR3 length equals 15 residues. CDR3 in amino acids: CASRSASGRAHTQYF. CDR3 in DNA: TGTGCCAGCAGGTCCGCTAGCGGGAGGGCGCATACGCAGTATTTT.

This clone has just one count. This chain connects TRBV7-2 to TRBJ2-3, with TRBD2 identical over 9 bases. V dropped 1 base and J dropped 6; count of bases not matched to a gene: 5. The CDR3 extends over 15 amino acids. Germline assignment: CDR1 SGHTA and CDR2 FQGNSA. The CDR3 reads CASSLEREAGDTQYF. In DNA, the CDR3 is TGTGCCAGCAGCTTAGAGCGGGAGGCCGGTGATACGCAGTATTTT.

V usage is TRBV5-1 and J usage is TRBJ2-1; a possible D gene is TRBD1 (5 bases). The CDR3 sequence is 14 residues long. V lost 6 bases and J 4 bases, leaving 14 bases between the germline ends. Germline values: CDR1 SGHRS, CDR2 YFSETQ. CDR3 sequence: CASKLTDPYNEQFF. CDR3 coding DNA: TGCGCCAGCAAACTGACAGACCCTTACAATGAGCAGTTCTTC.

CDR3 region: CASSQELVSQTTVEQYF. CDR3 DNA sequence: TGTGCCAGCAGCCAAGAATTGGTCTCACAGACTACGGTGGAGCAGTACTTC. The chain joins TRBV4-2 to TRBJ2-7, with D possibly matching TRBD2 (5 bases). The CDR3 is made up of 17 amino acids. The germline V gene encodes CDR1 LGHNA and CDR2 YNFKEQ. V lost 0 bases and J lost 7, with 22 bases in between.

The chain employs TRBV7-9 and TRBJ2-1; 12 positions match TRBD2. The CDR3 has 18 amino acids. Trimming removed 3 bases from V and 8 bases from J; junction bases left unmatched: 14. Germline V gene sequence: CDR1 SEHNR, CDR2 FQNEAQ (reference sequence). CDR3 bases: TGTGCCAGCAGCTTTCCCCCTAGACTAGCGGGGGTGAGGGATGAGCAGTTCTTC. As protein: CASSFPPRLAGVRDEQFF.

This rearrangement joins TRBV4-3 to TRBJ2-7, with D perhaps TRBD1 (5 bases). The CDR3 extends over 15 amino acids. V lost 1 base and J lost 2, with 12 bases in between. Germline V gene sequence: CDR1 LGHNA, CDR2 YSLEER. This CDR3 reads CASSQVAGSPYEQYF. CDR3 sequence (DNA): TGCGCCAGCAGCCAAGTGGCAGGGTCTCCCTACGAGCAGTACTTC.

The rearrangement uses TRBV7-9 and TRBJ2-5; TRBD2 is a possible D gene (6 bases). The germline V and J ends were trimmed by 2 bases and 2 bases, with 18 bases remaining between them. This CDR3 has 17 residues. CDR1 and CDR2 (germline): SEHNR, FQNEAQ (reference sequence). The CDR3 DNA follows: TGTGCCAGCAGCTTATCGGGGTTTCGGGGGTCTCAAGAGACCCAGTACTTC. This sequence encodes CASSLSGFRGSQETQYF.

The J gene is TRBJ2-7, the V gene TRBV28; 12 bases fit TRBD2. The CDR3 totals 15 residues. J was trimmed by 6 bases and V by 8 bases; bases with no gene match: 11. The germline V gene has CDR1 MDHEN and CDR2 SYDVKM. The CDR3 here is CASGSWTSGTVEQYF. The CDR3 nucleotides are TGTGCCAGCGGATCCTGGACTAGCGGGACAGTCGAGCAGTACTTC. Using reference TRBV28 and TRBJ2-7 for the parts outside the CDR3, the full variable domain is DVKVTQSSRYLVKRTGEKVFLECVQDMDHENMFWYRQDPGLGLRLIYFSYDVKMKEKGDIPEGYSVSREKKERFSLILESASTNQTSMYLCASGSWTSGTVEQYFGPGTRLTVT.

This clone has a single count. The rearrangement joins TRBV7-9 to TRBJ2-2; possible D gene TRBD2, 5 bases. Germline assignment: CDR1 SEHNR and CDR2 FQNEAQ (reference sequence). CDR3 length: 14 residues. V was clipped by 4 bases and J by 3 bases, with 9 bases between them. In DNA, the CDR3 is TGTGCCAGCAGCTCGGTAGCGTACACCGGGGAGCTGTTTTTT. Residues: CASSSVAYTGELFF.

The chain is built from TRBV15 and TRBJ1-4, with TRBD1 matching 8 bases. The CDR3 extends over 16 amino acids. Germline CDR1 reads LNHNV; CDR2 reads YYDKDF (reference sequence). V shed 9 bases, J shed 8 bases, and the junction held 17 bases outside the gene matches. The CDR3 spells CATSGPGGQAGEKLFF. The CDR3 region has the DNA TGTGCCACAAGCGGCCCTGGGGGACAGGCGGGAGAAAAACTGTTTTTT.

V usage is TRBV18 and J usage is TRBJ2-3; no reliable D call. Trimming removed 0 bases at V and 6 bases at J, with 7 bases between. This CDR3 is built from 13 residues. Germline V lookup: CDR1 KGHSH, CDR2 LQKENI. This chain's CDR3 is CASSPPSGDTQYF. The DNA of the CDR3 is TGTGCCAGCTCACCACCATCTGGCGATACGCAGTATTTT.

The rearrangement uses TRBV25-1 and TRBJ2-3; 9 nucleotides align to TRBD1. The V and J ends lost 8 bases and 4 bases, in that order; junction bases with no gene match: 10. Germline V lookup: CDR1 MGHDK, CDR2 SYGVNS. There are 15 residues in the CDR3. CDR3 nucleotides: TGTGCCAGCCCTCTCTGGACAGGGGTGTCAGATACGCAGTATTTT. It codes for CASPLWTGVSDTQYF.

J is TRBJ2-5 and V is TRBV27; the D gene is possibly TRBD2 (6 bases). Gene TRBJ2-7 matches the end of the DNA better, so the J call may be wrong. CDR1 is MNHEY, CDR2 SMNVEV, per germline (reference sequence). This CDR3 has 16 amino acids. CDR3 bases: TGTGCCAGCAGTTTATCGATCGGGACTTCCTCCTACGAGCAGTACTTC. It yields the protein CASSLSIGTSSYEQYF.

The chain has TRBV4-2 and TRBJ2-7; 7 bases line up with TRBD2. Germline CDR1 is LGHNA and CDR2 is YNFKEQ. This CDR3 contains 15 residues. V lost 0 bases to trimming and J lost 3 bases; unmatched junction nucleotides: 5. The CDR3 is CASSQEASGSYEQYF. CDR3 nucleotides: TGTGCCAGCAGCCAAGAGGCTAGCGGTAGCTACGAGCAGTACTTC.